This T cell receptor (beta chain) was obtained from a study of T cells in tumors and immune-related adverse events. The assay was immunoSEQ multiplex PCR, and TCRdb's table has in-frame clones only and misses some. There are about 4,900 clones in the sample; approximately 64% occur only once, and under 6% lies in the top ten. This clone was observed a handful of times. Germline CDR1 reads SGHVS; CDR2 reads FNYEAQ. V shed 1 base and J shed 5 bases, with 14 bases lying between them. The CDR3 runs 15 residues. The rearrangement joins TRBV7-6 to TRBJ2-5; D is unresolved. The sample consisted of gut tissue, taken from a patient treated with anti-PD-1 therapy. The clonotype was recovered from a female donor with metastatic renal cell carcinoma. For the CDR3, the DNA is TGTGCCAGCAGCTTAGAGTCGGCGTGGCAGGAGACCCAGTACTTC. This gives the protein CASSLESAWQETQYF.